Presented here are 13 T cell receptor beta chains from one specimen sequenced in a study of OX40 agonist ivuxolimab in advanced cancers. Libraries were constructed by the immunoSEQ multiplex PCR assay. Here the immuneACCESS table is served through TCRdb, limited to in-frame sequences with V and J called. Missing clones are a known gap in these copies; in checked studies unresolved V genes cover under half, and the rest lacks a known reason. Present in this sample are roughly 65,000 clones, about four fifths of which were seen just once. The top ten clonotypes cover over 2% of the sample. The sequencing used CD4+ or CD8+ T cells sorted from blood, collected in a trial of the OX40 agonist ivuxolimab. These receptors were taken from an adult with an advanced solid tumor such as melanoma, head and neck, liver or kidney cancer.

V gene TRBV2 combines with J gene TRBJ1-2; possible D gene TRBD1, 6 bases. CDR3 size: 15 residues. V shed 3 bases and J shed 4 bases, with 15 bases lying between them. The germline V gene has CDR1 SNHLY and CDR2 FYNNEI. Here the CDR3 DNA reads TGTGCCAGCAGTGATTTGTGGGGGCGAGGCTATGGCTACACCTTC. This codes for CASSDLWGRGYGYTF.

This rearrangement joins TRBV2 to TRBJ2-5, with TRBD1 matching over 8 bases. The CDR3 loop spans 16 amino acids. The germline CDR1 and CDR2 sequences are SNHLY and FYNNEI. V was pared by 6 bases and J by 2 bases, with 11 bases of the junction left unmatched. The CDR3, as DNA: TGTGCCAGCAGAGCAAGACAGGGGCGGAAACAAGAGACCCAGTACTTC. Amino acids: CASRARQGRKQETQYF.

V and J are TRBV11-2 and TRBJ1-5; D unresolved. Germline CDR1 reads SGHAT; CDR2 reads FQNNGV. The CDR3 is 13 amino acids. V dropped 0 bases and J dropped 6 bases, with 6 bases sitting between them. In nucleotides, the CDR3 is TGTGCCAGCAGCTTAGATCTGGGTCAGCCCCAGCATTTT. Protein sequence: CASSLDLGQPQHF.

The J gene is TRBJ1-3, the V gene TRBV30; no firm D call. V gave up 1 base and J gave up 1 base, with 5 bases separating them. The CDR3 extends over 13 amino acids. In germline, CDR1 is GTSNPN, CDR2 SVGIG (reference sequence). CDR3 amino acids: CAWSGQSGNTIYF. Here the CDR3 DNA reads TGTGCCTGGAGTGGGCAATCTGGAAACACCATATATTTT. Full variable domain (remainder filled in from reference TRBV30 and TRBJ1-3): SQTIHQWPATLVQPVGSPLSLECTVEGTSNPNLYWYRQAAGRGLQLLFYSVGIGQISSEVPQNLSASRPQDRQFILSSKKLLLSDSGFYLCAWSGQSGNTIYFGEGSWLTVV.

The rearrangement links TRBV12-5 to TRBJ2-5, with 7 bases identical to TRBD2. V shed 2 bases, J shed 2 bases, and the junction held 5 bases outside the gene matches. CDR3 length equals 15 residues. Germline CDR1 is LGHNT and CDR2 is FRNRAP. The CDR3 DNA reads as TGTGCTAGTGGTTTGTGGGGGAGGGGTCAAGAGACCCAGTACTTC. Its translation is CASGLWGRGQETQYF.

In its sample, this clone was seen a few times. This CDR3 is CASSVGVRGDNEQFF. The CDR3 coding sequence is TGTGCCAGCAGCGTAGGAGTCAGGGGCGACAATGAGCAGTTCTTC. The chain uses TRBV9 and TRBJ2-1; the D gene is possibly TRBD1 (6 bases). CDR3 size: 15 residues. CDR1 and CDR2 from the germline V gene are SGDLS and YYNGEE. The V end was cut by 0 bases, the J end by 5 bases, with 12 bases between.

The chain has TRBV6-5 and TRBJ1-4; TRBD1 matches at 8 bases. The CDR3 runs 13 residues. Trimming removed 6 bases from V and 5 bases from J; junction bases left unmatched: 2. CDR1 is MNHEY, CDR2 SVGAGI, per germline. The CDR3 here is CASRRTGNEKLFF. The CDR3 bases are TGTGCCAGCAGACGGACAGGGAATGAAAAACTGTTTTTT.

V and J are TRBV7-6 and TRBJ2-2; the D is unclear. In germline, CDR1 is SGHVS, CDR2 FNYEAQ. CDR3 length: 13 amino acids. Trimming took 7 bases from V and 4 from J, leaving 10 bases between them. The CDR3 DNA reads TGTGCCAGCACCCGAAGGACCACCGGGGAGCTGTTTTTT. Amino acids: CASTRRTTGELFF. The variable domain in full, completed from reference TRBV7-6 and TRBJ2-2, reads GAGVSQSPRYKVTKRGQDVALRCDPISGHVSLYWYRQALGQGPEFLTYFNYEAQQDKSGLPNDRFSAERPEGSISTLTIQRTEQRDSAMYRCASTRRTTGELFFGEGSRLTVL.

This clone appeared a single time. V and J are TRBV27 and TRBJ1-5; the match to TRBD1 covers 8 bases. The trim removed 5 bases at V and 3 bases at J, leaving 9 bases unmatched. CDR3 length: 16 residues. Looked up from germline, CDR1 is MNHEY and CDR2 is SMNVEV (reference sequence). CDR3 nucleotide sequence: TGTGCCAGCAGTACTTACAGGGGGGGGCCCAATCAGCCCCAGCATTTT. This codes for CASSTYRGGPNQPQHF.

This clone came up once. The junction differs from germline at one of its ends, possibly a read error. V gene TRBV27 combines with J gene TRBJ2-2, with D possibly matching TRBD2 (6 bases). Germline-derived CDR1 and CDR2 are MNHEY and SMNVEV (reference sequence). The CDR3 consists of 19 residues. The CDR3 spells CASSSGVRAGLQLTGELFF. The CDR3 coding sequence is TGTGCCAGTAGTTCCGGGGTGAGGGCGGGGCTCCAACTCACCGGGGAGCTGTTTTTT.

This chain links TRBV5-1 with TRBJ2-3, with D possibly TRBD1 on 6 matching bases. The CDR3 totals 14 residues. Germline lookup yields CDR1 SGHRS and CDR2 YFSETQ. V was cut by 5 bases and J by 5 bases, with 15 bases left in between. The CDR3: CASREQGPQDTQYF. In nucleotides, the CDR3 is TGCGCCAGCAGAGAACAGGGCCCCCAAGATACGCAGTATTTT.

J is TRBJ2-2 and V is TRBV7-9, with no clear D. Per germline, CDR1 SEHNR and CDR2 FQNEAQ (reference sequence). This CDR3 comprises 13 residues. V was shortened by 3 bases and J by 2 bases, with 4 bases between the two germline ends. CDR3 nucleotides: TGTGCCAGCAGCTTTGGAAACACCGGGGAGCTGTTTTTT. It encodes CASSFGNTGELFF.

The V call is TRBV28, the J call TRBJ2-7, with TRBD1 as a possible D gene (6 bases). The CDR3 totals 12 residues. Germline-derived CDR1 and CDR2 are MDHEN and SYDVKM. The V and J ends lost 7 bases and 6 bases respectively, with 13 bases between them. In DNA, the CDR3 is TGTGCCAGCACCCCAGGGGTCCGCGAGCAGTACTTC. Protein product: CASTPGVREQYF.